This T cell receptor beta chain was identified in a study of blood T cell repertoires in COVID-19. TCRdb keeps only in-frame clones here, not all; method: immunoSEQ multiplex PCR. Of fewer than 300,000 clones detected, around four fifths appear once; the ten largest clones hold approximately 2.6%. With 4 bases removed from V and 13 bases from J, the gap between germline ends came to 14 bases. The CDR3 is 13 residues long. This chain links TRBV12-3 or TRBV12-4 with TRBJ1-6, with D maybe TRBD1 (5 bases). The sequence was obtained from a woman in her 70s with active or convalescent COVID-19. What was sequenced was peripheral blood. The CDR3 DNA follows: TGTGCCAGCAGTTGGGGGGGAGGGTCGCCCCTCCACTTT. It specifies CASSWGGGSPLHF.